Each of the 11 T cell receptor beta chains below was sequenced from the same sample in a study of T cells in localized non-small cell lung cancer. Sequencing used immunoSEQ multiplex PCR; TCRdb keeps in-frame clones, though not all of them. The table lists 60,000 to 85,000 clones, 70% to 90% of them singletons. The source was peripheral blood, collected before any cancer treatment. The receptors here all came from a male donor aged 60 or older with stage III squamous cell lung carcinoma.

The gene calls are TRBV7-2 and TRBJ1-2; 8 nucleotides match TRBD1. Trimming at V came to 1 base and at J to 5 bases, leaving 3 bases not matched to a gene. The length of the CDR3 is 14 residues. From germline, CDR1 is SGHTA and CDR2 FQGNSA. The CDR3 DNA is TGTGCCAGCAGCTTAGGACAGGGGCGATATGGCTACACCTTC. It translates to CASSLGQGRYGYTF.

CDR3: CASSYGQGDTEAFF. CDR3 DNA: TGTGCCAGCAGTTACGGACAGGGGGACACTGAAGCTTTCTTT. The rearrangement joins TRBV6-6 to TRBJ1-1, with 10 positions matching TRBD1. The CDR3 runs to 14 residues. Trimming at V came to 2 bases and at J to 3 bases, leaving 0 bases not matched to a gene. The germline CDR1 and CDR2 sequences are MNHNY and SVGAGI (reference sequence).

This clone came up a few times. V usage is TRBV5-4 and J usage is TRBJ1-2; D remains unclear. The CDR3 has 14 amino acids. V lost 2 bases and J 8 bases, leaving 16 bases between the germline ends. Germline V gives CDR1 SGHNT, CDR2 YYREEE (reference sequence). Here the CDR3 reads CASSLPGYLAGYTF. CDR3 DNA: TGTGCCAGCAGCTTACCCGGTTATCTCGCGGGCTACACCTTC.

The chain joins TRBV18 to TRBJ2-6, with D perhaps matching TRBD1 (5 bases). Looked up from germline, CDR1 is KGHSH and CDR2 is LQKENI. V lost 3 bases and J lost 2, with 8 bases in between. The CDR3 extends over 15 amino acids. CDR3 nucleotide sequence: TGTGCCAGCTCACCTAAGGGGACTGGGGCCAACGTCCTGACTTTC. Its translation is CASSPKGTGANVLTF.

The chain is built from TRBV28 and TRBJ2-5, with D perhaps being TRBD1 or TRBD2 (6 bases each). Trimming shortened V by 7 bases and J by 4 bases, and 19 bases separated the two germline ends. Germline values: CDR1 MDHEN, CDR2 SYDVKM. The CDR3 runs to 15 residues. The CDR3 DNA follows: TGTGCCAGCAATCAAGGGGGGAGGATAGGAGAGACCCAGTACTTC. This codes for CASNQGGRIGETQYF.

The CDR3 is CASSKTGNYNEQFF. The CDR3 DNA follows: TGTGCCAGTAGTAAGACAGGGAACTACAATGAGCAGTTCTTC. This chain connects TRBV19 to TRBJ2-1, with 7 bases identical to TRBD1. Trimming at V came to 4 bases and at J to 3 bases, leaving 3 bases not matched to a gene. CDR1 is LNHDA and CDR2 is SQIVND in the germline V gene (reference sequence). The CDR3 spans 14 residues.

This clone was detected once. The rearrangement links TRBV30 to TRBJ2-1; D is perhaps TRBD2 (6 bases). The germline CDR1 and CDR2 sequences are GTSNPN and SVGIG (reference sequence). Trimming removed 0 bases from V and 7 bases from J, with 19 bases in between. The CDR3 consists of 16 residues. CDR3 sequence (DNA): TGTGCCTGGAGTGTAAGTCGGGGCGCAGGGAGGAATGAGCAGTTCTTC. Translating it yields CAWSVSRGAGRNEQFF.

This clone appeared a single time. V usage is TRBV20-1 and J usage is TRBJ2-3; possible D gene TRBD2, 5 bases. CDR3 length: 11 amino acids. CDR1 is DFQATT and CDR2 is SNEGSKA in the germline V gene (reference sequence). Deletions cut 5 bases from V and 14 bases from J, with 17 bases between. The CDR3 loop reads CSAPEGPPGYF. The CDR3 nucleotides read TGCAGTGCTCCCGAGGGTCCACCGGGGTATTTT.

The CDR3 reads CASSQGAVTEAFF. CDR3 coding DNA: TGTGCCAGCAGCCAAGGAGCGGTCACTGAAGCTTTCTTT. This rearrangement joins TRBV14 to TRBJ1-1; D is unclear. Germline V gene sequence: CDR1 SGHDN, CDR2 FVKESK. V lost 1 base to trimming and J lost 4 bases, with 7 bases between them. The CDR3 runs to 13 residues.

This sequence joins TRBV19 and TRBJ2-2, with D tentatively TRBD2 (6 bases). The CDR3 sequence is 14 residues long. Trimming shortened V by 8 bases and J by 7 bases, and 17 bases separated the two germline ends. Germline assignment: CDR1 LNHDA and CDR2 SQIVND (reference sequence). CDR3 in DNA: TGTGCCAGTCGCGAACAGGCGGGGAGCGGGGAGCTGTTTTTT. Protein product: CASREQAGSGELFF. The variable domain in full, with the rest retrieved from reference TRBV19 and TRBJ2-2, is DGGITQSPKYLFRKEGQNVTLSCEQNLNHDAMYWYRQDPGQGLRLIYYSQIVNDFQKGDIAEGYSVSREKKESFPLTVTSAQKNPTAFYLCASREQAGSGELFFGEGSRLTVL.

The V gene is TRBV28, the J gene TRBJ2-3; no definite D call. The germline V gene has CDR1 MDHEN and CDR2 SYDVKM. Trimming removed 5 bases at V and 5 bases at J, with 8 bases between. This CDR3 region has 12 residues. This chain's CDR3 is CASSPQVDTQYF. Written as DNA, the CDR3 is TGTGCCAGCAGTCCCCAGGTAGATACGCAGTATTTT.